The T cell receptor (beta chain) described here comes from a study of T cell responses to AZD1222 COVID-19 vaccine (dated by TCRdb to the early 2020s). Regarding the complete study: A total of 233 trial participants underwent TCR sequencing, of whom 200 to 220 received two doses of AZD1222 and some 25 received two doses of the MenACWY control vaccine. Enrollment into the trials was organized by age into subgroups of 18-55, 56-69 and 70-plus years, and those subgroups contained roughly 150, 30 and 60 TCR-sequenced participants, respectively.

On this clone itself: The antigen this receptor binds is unknown. No per-base quality is available; no much larger clone lies one base away.

The CDR3 regions of human TCRbeta chains were analyzed by immunosequencing. In the paper's pipeline: TCRs in the repertoires were compared against a reference library of SARS-CoV-2-specific TCRs that had been generated with the MIRA antigen-specificity platform. Breadth meant the fraction of unique TCRs that were SARS-CoV-2-associated, whereas depth meant the fraction of total T cells that were SARS-CoV-2-associated. Using the MIRA data, each spike-specific TCR was assigned both to the spike region to which the TCR was reactive and to a CD4 or CD8 class. Log10-transformed breadth and depth values were compared by one-way ANOVA with Sidak's multiple comparisons tests. TCRdb carries this immuneACCESS record with in-frame sequences only. Its versions omit some clonotypes, under half of them owing to an unresolved V gene in the studies checked, with the rest unexplained. That table is the source of V, J and clone size, and D and trimming were worked out from the DNA. For this sample there are about 84,000 clones; approximately 86% appear just once. The leading ten clones occupy 5.6% of the sample.

CDR1 and CDR2 (SEHNR, FQNEAQ) derive from the germline V gene (reference sequence). V gives up 5 bases and J gives up 1 base, and the segment between their germline ends measures 17 bases. From the cysteine up to the phenylalanine, the CDR3 has a length of 16 residues. The CDR3 DNA has 48 bases and is translated from base 1. Read against the paper, the sample's time point label means: about 28 days (+/-7) after the second vaccine dose. AZD1222 recipients whose second dose came at about 4 weeks and those whose second dose came at about 12 weeks were combined into one group, since spike-specific TCR depth and breadth did not differ between the two schedules. Samples from vaccinated people were obtained from the UK trials COV001 and COV002, which included a single-blind randomized controlled phase 2/3 trial of AZD1222 (ChAdOx1 nCoV-19) in healthy adults. Trial participant PBMC samples were collected at day 0 and day 28 after the second dose for TCRbeta chain sequencing.

General study outcomes and caveats: The vaccine-associated CD4 TCRs covered the entire spike protein, and the dominant responses fell in regions 160-218 and 743-854. A significant rise in spike-specific TCR breadth and depth was observed after two AZD1222 doses relative to day 0 and relative to MenACWY recipients. Conclusions about previously exposed vaccinees were limited because only a handful of AZD1222 recipients were SARS-CoV-2 seropositive at baseline. Because no day 14 peak-response samples were available, the repertoires could be characterized only after the peak T cell response. In the small 56-69-year group, the increase in depth fell short of significance, most likely because of low power. Nearly half of unique spike-specific TCRs reportedly recognized epitopes outside regions mutated in the B.1.351 and B.1.1.7 variants. Most participants were white British and females outnumbered males, and the authors suggested that clonal diversity may have been underestimated.

The chain couples TRBV7-9 to TRBJ1-1; too little of a D gene remains to name it. The clonotype originates from an adult who received the AZD1222 COVID-19 vaccine. The input for sequencing was peripheral blood, taken 28 days after the second AZD1222 dose. The bases read TGTGCCAGCAGCCCCCCAAACAACCCCTCGAACACTGAAGCTTTCTTT. This translates into CASSPPNNPSNTEAFF.